Sequencing of this T cell receptor (beta chain) was carried out in a study of beta chain features in type 1 diabetes (dated by TCRdb to the late 2010s). Turning to the overall study: Mean age, gender distribution, total cell number and subset yield were not different between patients and healthy donors. In the study, TCRB repertoires of sorted circulating CD4+ T cell subsets from recently diagnosed type 1 diabetes patients were compared with those of matched healthy donors. Naive and central memory subsets were obtained from all 30 or so donors, but regulatory and stem cell-like memory subsets were isolated from only 8 patients and 8 healthy donors. Across all samples, approximately 98,000,000 sorted cells were examined, and cell number per subset correlated strongly with RNA yield.

Each donor gave one peripheral blood draw, roughly 120 mL on average, collected into heparinised tubes. A BD FACSAria II was used to sort naive, central memory, regulatory and stem cell-like memory CD4+ T cells with a panel that included CD45RO, CCR7, CD25, CD127, CD95 and CD27. Purity was above 98% for every sorted population. PBMCs were isolated immediately by Lymphoprep density gradient centrifugation and stained directly without culture. To minimize batch effects, samples were stained and sorted in pairs, one healthy donor with one patient per experiment. The CDR3 goes from the cysteine to the phenylalanine over 15 residues. The retained sequence is limited to the CDR3, 45 bases, with the frame set at the first base. CDR1 and CDR2 are read off the germline V gene as SGHTS and YDEGEE. V sheds 0 bases and J sheds 2 bases, leaving 10 bases between their ends. General study outcomes and caveats: Because cDNA was sequenced instead of genomic DNA, highly expressing activated cells could be over-represented, though the groups showed no difference in activation or CD3 levels. Patients with type 1 diabetes made fewer insertions and deleted more nucleotides at VDJ recombination sites, implying thymic rearrangement abnormalities. Type 1 diabetes patients showed a moderate but significant shortening of TCRB CDR3 length in all four CD4+ subsets. Only small numbers of individuals were included in the HLA sub-analyses, which left unresolved whether HLA type had any influence on TCRB rearrangement. Naive, central memory and regulatory TCRB repertoires appeared to be more alike among patients than among healthy donors. PCR may preferentially amplify shorter templates, but because patient and control samples were amplified and corrected together, any resulting skew would affect both groups equally.

The entire isolated RNA was reverse transcribed using the High Capacity cDNA Reverse Transcription Kit, and thus expressed TCRB transcripts were sequenced. Naive, central memory and regulatory T cell samples underwent deep immunoSEQ sequencing, averaging approximately 3.5 million total reads per sample. Sorted cells were lysed in RLT buffer, and RNA was extracted using DNase-treated RNeasy Micro or Mini kits according to cell number. Each cell subset was processed on its own to prevent cross-contamination, while patient and healthy donor samples were processed together. The immunoSEQ multiplex PCR was used to amplify TCRB sequences from cDNA, yielding 87-bp fragments that span the CDR3 region. Sequencing of the amplicons was done on the Illumina HiSeq platform. The study's processing was this. PCR bias was corrected computationally using synthetic template baselines, and reads within Hamming distance 2 were collapsed, with unmergeable singletons discarded. Reads were aligned against IMGT so that V, D and J genes, CDR3 length and insertions or deletions at six rearrangement sites could be assigned. Within each subset, clonotype counts were normalized to the number of sorted cells before true diversity and Gini coefficients were calculated with the tcR R package. Repertoire sharing was quantified using the overlap coefficient calculated on TCRB nucleotide sequences. Out-of-frame TCRB sequences from naive cells were analyzed to stand in for the pre-selection repertoire. TCRdb mirrors the immuneACCESS table, restricted to in-frame sequences. Some clones are absent from its copies; in checked studies, under half trace to an unresolved V gene, and the reason for the others is unknown. The V and J calls and the clone size are those of that table, but D and trimming were determined from the DNA. This sample has 250,000 to 350,000 clones in its table, and about 15% of those were observed once. About 0.014% of the sample comes from the top ten.

A note on this clone: The target of this receptor is not known. Base qualities are missing; no much larger clone stands one base away.

Recombination linked TRBV5-8 to TRBJ2-3; the D gene remains uncertain. Sequencing was done on a sample of naive CD4+ T cells from blood. Reading the label with the study, this specimen's cell subset or site is: true naive CD4+ T cells. This TCR was recovered from a young man with type 1 diabetes. CDR3 region: CASSLDRSFTDTQYF. DNA sequence: TGTGCCAGCAGCTTGGACAGATCCTTCACAGATACGCAGTATTTT. Outside the CDR3, residues come from the reference TRBV5-8 and TRBJ2-3 proteins, so the full variable domain is: EAGVTQSPTHLIKTRGQQATLRCSPISGHTSVYWYQQALGLGLQFLLWYDEGEERNRGNFPPRFSGRQFPNYSSELNVNALELEDSALYLCASSLDRSFTDTQYFGPGTRLTVL.